The 24 T cell receptor beta chains reported below all come from one sample, sequenced in a study of spatial heterogeneity in lung cancer. Study results and limitations: Counts that tracked tumor mutation counts were those of expanded intratumoral alpha and beta TCRs.

TCRdb processed the 5' RACE reads anew with MiXCR; each CDR3 protein has one entry. The data contain 2,000 to 2,500 distinct CDR3 sequences, roughly 23% of them seen just once; the ten biggest clones take up roughly a quarter. Specified time point: sample taken at primary tumor resection. These receptors have no known antigen. The sequenced sample was lung tumor tissue, obtained at surgery. The source is a male donor with early-stage non-small cell lung cancer.

There are many counts of this clonotype. Little can be read into the size of this beta chain, an off-target read in a library designed for alpha chains. The chain uses TRBV20-1 and TRBJ2-7, with a tentative D call TRBD2 (5 bases). The CDR3 contains 15 residues. The V and J ends lost 2 bases and 0 bases respectively, with 14 bases between them. Germline-derived CDR1 and CDR2 are DFQATT and SNEGSKA (reference sequence). CDR3 amino acids: CSARLMSAVSYEQYF. CDR3 DNA: TGCAGTGCTAGACTAATGTCAGCGGTCTCCTACGAGCAGTACTTC.

This clonotype is categorized as medium-sized. In a library made to pick up alpha chains, this beta chain is a stray read with a size that means little. The V and J genes are TRBV21-1 and TRBJ2-3; whether TRBD2, the table's D call, matches the DNA was not checked. TRBV21-1 is a pseudogene. This CDR3 region has 17 residues. In DNA, the CDR3 is TGTGCCAGCAGCAGTTTCTCGGCTAGCGGGAGAACAGATACGCAGTATTTT. Translation gives CASSSFSASGRTDTQYF.

This clonotype was recorded at least ten times. For a library built for alpha chains, this beta chain is a stray read; little rests on its size. The rearrangement joins TRBV9 to TRBJ2-1; possibly TRBD1 for D (5 bases). CDR3 length equals 13 residues. Trimming removed 4 bases from V and 8 bases from J, with 13 bases in between. In germline, CDR1 is SGDLS, CDR2 YYNGEE. DNA for the CDR3: TGTGCCAGCAGCACTCAGGGTAGGGATGAGCAGTTCTTC. It yields the protein CASSTQGRDEQFF.

By sample share, this clonotype is medium-sized. The library was designed around alpha chains, so this beta chain is a stray read whose abundance carries little weight. V usage is TRBV3-1 and J usage is TRBJ1-1; D remains ambiguous. This CDR3 spans 13 amino acids. Germline V lookup: CDR1 LGHDT, CDR2 YNNKEL (reference sequence). The germline V and J ends were trimmed by 1 base and 10 bases, with 13 bases remaining between them. Here the CDR3 reads CASSQVPAGSAFF. CDR3 nucleotide sequence: TGTGCCAGCAGCCAAGTCCCCGCGGGTTCAGCTTTCTTT.

This clonotype is categorized as medium-sized (0.01 to 0.1%). This beta chain appears as a stray read in a library generated for alpha chains; its size is not informative. The V call is TRBV2, the J call TRBJ1-1; D not resolved. Looked up from germline, CDR1 is SNHLY and CDR2 is FYNNEI. The ends were cut back, 8 bases at V and 1 base at J, with 11 bases in the middle. The CDR3 extends over 13 amino acids. CDR3 nucleotides: TGTGCCAGCTTCCCGACAAGGAACACTGAAGCTTTCTTT. Protein sequence: CASFPTRNTEAFF.

This clonotype is labeled large. The size of this beta chain means little, since it is a stray read in a library made for alpha chains. The chain combines TRBV11-2 with TRBJ1-4; D uncertain. Trimming removed 7 bases from V and 8 bases from J, with 14 bases in between. The CDR3 extends over 13 amino acids. CDR1 and CDR2 (germline): SGHAT, FQNNGV. The DNA for the CDR3 is TGTGCCAGCACCCGGTCATCTCAGGAAAAACTGTTTTTT. Translating it yields CASTRSSQEKLFF.

Worth noting for this clonotype: Found in a library prepared for alpha chains, this beta chain is an off-target read, and its abundance has little meaning. The chain combines TRBV24-1 with TRBJ1-2, with D possibly matching TRBD1 (5 bases). CDR3 length: 13 amino acids. With 3 bases removed from V and 6 bases from J, the gap between germline ends came to 10 bases. Germline CDR1 reads KGHDR; CDR2 reads SFDVKD. The CDR3 DNA is TGTGCCACCAGTGATGGGGGGTTAGATGGCTACACCTTC. Its protein product is CATSDGGLDGYTF.

This clonotype is medium-sized (0.01 to 0.1%) within its sample. Little can be read into the size of this beta chain, an off-target read in a library designed for alpha chains. The rearrangement joins TRBV12-3 or TRBV12-4 to TRBJ1-6, with 7 nucleotides matching TRBD1. The CDR3 is 14 amino acids. Germline trimming cut 5 bases from V and 7 bases from J; bases unmatched to any gene: 5. The CDR3 sequence is CASSRDSRNSPLHF. In nucleotides, the CDR3 is TGTGCCAGCAGTCGGGACAGCAGAAATTCACCCCTCCACTTT.

This clonotype was recorded at least ten times. This beta chain is an off-target read within a library intended for alpha chains, so its frequency means little. This chain joins TRBV7-3 and TRBJ2-3; possibly TRBD2 for D (6 bases). Germline V gene sequence: CDR1 SGHTA, CDR2 FQGTGA. V was cut by 1 base and J by 2 bases, with 13 bases left in between. This CDR3 spans 16 amino acids. CDR3 sequence: CASSLNSRGNTDTQYF. The CDR3 DNA reads TGTGCCAGCAGCTTAAATTCCCGGGGGAACACAGATACGCAGTATTTT.

Comments on this clonotype: Being off target in a library aimed at alpha chains, this beta chain has a size of little meaning. This rearrangement joins TRBV7-9 to TRBJ2-3; 7 bases fit TRBD1. The CDR3 runs 14 residues. CDR1 is SEHNR, CDR2 FQNEAQ, per germline (reference sequence). The V segment lost 5 bases and the J segment 2 bases; nucleotides outside the gene matches: 4. The CDR3 sequence: CASSADRDTDTQYF. The DNA for the CDR3 is TGTGCCAGCAGCGCAGACAGGGACACAGATACGCAGTATTTT. The complete variable domain, with remaining parts taken from reference TRBV7-9 and TRBJ2-3, reads DTGVSQNPRHKITKRGQNVTFRCDPISEHNRLYWYRQTLGQGPEFLTYFQNEAQLEKSRLLSDRFSAERPKGSFSTLEIQRTEQGDSAMYLCASSADRDTDTQYFGPGTRLTVL.

As to this clonotype: Little can be read into the size of this beta chain, an off-target read in a library designed for alpha chains. The J gene is TRBJ1-1, the V gene TRBV5-1, with D possibly matching TRBD1 (6 bases). This CDR3 contains 16 residues. Trimming removed 2 bases at V and 3 bases at J, with 17 bases between. Germline values: CDR1 SGHRS, CDR2 YFSETQ. The CDR3 sequence is CASSFNRDRAYTEAFF. CDR3 in DNA: TGCGCCAGCAGCTTCAACAGGGATAGGGCGTACACTGAAGCTTTCTTT.

This clonotype occurred many times. Because the library targeted alpha chains, this beta chain is an off-target read whose size means little. The V call is TRBV9, the J call TRBJ2-7; 7 nucleotides match TRBD1. The CDR3 is 15 amino acids. The V gene end was trimmed by 0 bases and the J gene end by 3 bases; junction bases not matched to a gene: 6. Germline loops: CDR1 SGDLS, CDR2 YYNGEE. The CDR3 sequence: CASSVGGTADYEQYF. The CDR3 bases are TGTGCCAGCAGCGTAGGAGGGACAGCTGACTACGAGCAGTACTTC.

With regard to this clonotype: The size of this beta chain means little, since it is a stray read in a library made for alpha chains. The V gene is TRBV7-2, the J gene TRBJ1-6; 8 bases are shared with TRBD1. With V trimmed by 8 bases and J by 10 bases, 16 bases remained unmatched. Germline V lookup: CDR1 SGHTA, CDR2 FQGNSA. The CDR3 totals 16 residues. CDR3 DNA: TGTGCCAGCTGGGGAGGCCCCAGGGGGCGAAGATCACCCCTCCACTTT. Translating gives CASWGGPRGRRSPLHF.

Of note for this clonotype: This beta chain is a stray sequence in a library constructed for alpha chains; its clone size is not meaningful. The V call is TRBV4-1, the J call TRBJ1-4, with D perhaps TRBD1 (6 bases). Germline loops: CDR1 MGHRA, CDR2 YSYEKL. The V end lost 0 bases, the J end lost 5 bases, and 10 bases lay between the germline ends. The CDR3 totals 15 residues. CDR3 DNA: TGCGCCAGCAGCCAAGATCGACAGGCGAATGAAAAACTGTTTTTT. Its translation: CASSQDRQANEKLFF.

This clonotype is medium-sized. Within a library made for alpha chains, this beta chain is off target, and its count is uninformative. The rearrangement links TRBV5-5 to TRBJ2-3; D possibly uses TRBD1 or TRBD2 (5 bases each). V shed 5 bases and J shed 0 bases, with 16 bases lying between them. CDR1 is SGHKS and CDR2 is YYEKEE in the germline V gene (reference sequence). This CDR3 has 16 amino acids. CDR3 nucleotide sequence: TGTGCCAGCAGTGGGGAAAGAGGGGCTAGCACAGATACGCAGTATTTT. Translating gives CASSGERGASTDTQYF.

This clonotype ranks as medium-sized. Because the library targeted alpha chains, this beta chain is an off-target read whose size means little. The chain combines TRBV9 with TRBJ1-3; possibly TRBD1 for D (5 bases). Germline V CDR1 and CDR2: SGDLS, YYNGEE. The CDR3 sequence is 16 residues long. The V and J ends lost 0 bases and 4 bases respectively, with 14 bases between them. In DNA form, the CDR3 reads TGTGCCAGCAGCGTAGAGGGCAGGGCGAGGGGAAACACCATATATTTT. Encoded protein: CASSVEGRARGNTIYF.

This clonotype was observed many times. Because this beta chain is a stray read in a library intended to capture alpha chains, its abundance should not be given much weight. J is TRBJ1-4 and V is TRBV6-5; 8 bases line up with TRBD1. The CDR3 totals 13 residues. The V segment lost 6 bases and the J segment 8 bases; nucleotides outside the gene matches: 5. The V gene's germline CDR1 is MNHEY and CDR2 SVGAGI. CDR3 coding DNA: TGTGCCAGCAGGATGACAGGGGACGAAAAACTGTTTTTT. This encodes CASRMTGDEKLFF.

Points on this clonotype: Little can be read into the size of this beta chain, an off-target read in a library designed for alpha chains. This chain joins TRBV6-1 and TRBJ1-1; D not resolved. V was clipped by 7 bases and J by 1 base, with 10 bases between them. The CDR3 extends over 13 amino acids. Germline loops: CDR1 MNHNS, CDR2 SASEGT. The CDR3 protein is CASTYDGNTEAFF. CDR3 coding DNA: TGTGCCAGCACTTACGACGGGAACACTGAAGCTTTCTTT.

The sample holds one count of this clonotype. Found in a library prepared for alpha chains, this beta chain is an off-target read, and its abundance has little meaning. The chain couples TRBV27 to TRBJ2-4; unclear D gene. Per the germline V gene, CDR1 is MNHEY and CDR2 is SMNVEV (reference sequence). CDR3 length: 14 amino acids. V was trimmed by 8 bases and J by 3 bases, leaving 14 bases between them. CDR3 sequence reads: CASGISGRKNIQYF. The CDR3 DNA reads as TGTGCCAGCGGAATCTCGGGCCGCAAAAACATTCAGTACTTC.

This clonotype is labeled as large. This beta chain is a stray sequence in a library constructed for alpha chains; its clone size is not meaningful. The rearrangement joins TRBV5-5 to TRBJ1-2; no definite D call. The CDR3 covers 12 residues. Germline V lookup: CDR1 SGHKS, CDR2 YYEKEE (reference sequence). The V and J ends lost 3 bases and 5 bases respectively, with 8 bases between them. CDR3 loop: CASSWNVYGYTF. In DNA, the CDR3 is TGTGCCAGCAGCTGGAATGTTTATGGCTACACCTTC.

This clonotype was recorded at least ten times. This beta chain was picked up by a library intended for alpha chains and is off target, so its count carries little meaning. In DNA form, the CDR3 reads TGTGCCAGCAGCTTAGTTACGTCTGGCACAGATACGCAGTATTTT. Translated, it gives CASSLVTSGTDTQYF. The chain couples TRBV7-6 to TRBJ2-3; unclear D gene. Germline V gene sequence: CDR1 SGHVS, CDR2 FNYEAQ. This CDR3 has 15 residues. Trimming took 1 base from V and 1 from J, leaving 9 bases between them.

In regard to this clonotype: This beta chain is an unintended read in a library built for alpha chains; its size means little. The CDR3 sequence is CASSPRQGPNYGYTF. CDR3 DNA sequence: TGCGCCAGCAGTCCCCGACAGGGGCCTAACTATGGCTACACCTTC. The chain joins TRBV4-1 to TRBJ1-2, with 8 bases aligning to TRBD1. V dropped 6 bases and J dropped 0; count of bases not matched to a gene: 6. Germline lookup yields CDR1 MGHRA and CDR2 YSYEKL. The CDR3 has 15 amino acids.

Regarding this clonotype: This beta chain was picked up by a library intended for alpha chains and is off target, so its count carries little meaning. CDR3 coding DNA: TGCGCCAGCAGCCAAGATTTTACTAGCCTACAGCAGTACGTC. Protein product: CASSQDFTSLQQYV. This chain links TRBV4-1 with TRBJ2-7; D may be TRBD2 (6 bases). The germline CDR1 and CDR2 sequences are MGHRA and YSYEKL. V lost 0 bases, J lost 8 bases, and 14 bases lay in between. The CDR3 loop spans 14 amino acids.

This clonotype is categorized as medium-sized. The size of this beta chain means little, since it is a stray read in a library made for alpha chains. The V and J genes are TRBV28 and TRBJ2-2, with D tentatively TRBD1 (6 bases). Germline V CDR1 and CDR2: MDHEN, SYDVKM. The CDR3 spans 17 residues. The germline V and J ends were trimmed by 5 bases and 5 bases, with 21 bases remaining between them. CDR3 residues: CASSEQGRVVSTGELFF. The DNA of the CDR3 is TGTGCCAGCAGTGAACAGGGTCGGGTCGTATCGACCGGGGAGCTGTTTTTT.